The present TCR beta chain was sequenced within a study of post-analysis software for immune sequencing data. The study's findings and limits: TRBV5-6, TRBV5-1 and TRBV20-1 were among four or five TRBV segments more frequent in patients than controls.

This clonotype turned up a few times. The antigen remains unidentified. cDNA libraries of TCR beta carried unique molecular identifiers. Researchers reported roughly 0.5 million cDNA molecules coming from 1 to 10 million T cells. TCRdb ran MiXCR on the PCR reads and lists one entry per CDR3 protein. The sample gives hundreds of thousands of distinct CDR3 sequences, around 40% of which show up once; over 1.5% is in the top ten. The germline gives CDR1 MNHEY, CDR2 SVGAGI. The CDR3 has 13 amino acids. V was shortened by 4 bases and J by 6 bases, with 10 bases between the two germline ends. The receptor's source is a girl under 18 with multiple sclerosis. What was sequenced was blood. V usage is TRBV6-5 and J usage is TRBJ1-5; D call uncertain. CDR3: CASSSHPGQPQHF. The CDR3 DNA is TGTGCCAGCAGTTCTCATCCGGGTCAGCCCCAGCATTTT.